This T cell receptor (beta chain) was profiled in a study of T cell repertoires in cytomegalovirus infection. Looking at the study overall: The authors relied on CMV epitopes, both recently identified HLA-C-restricted and well-studied HLA-B-restricted. Public TCR beta signature analysis indicated the presence of both CMV infection and matching HLA type.

Overall study results and limits: Pooled public TCR beta family frequency picked out CMV carriers with the relevant HLA. HLA-C-restricted CMV clonotypes gave the most frequent clonotype in two of eight donors.

About this clonotype itself: The antigen remains undetermined.

One entry per CDR3 protein results from TCRdb running MiXCR on the reads. Among 800,000 to 950,000 distinct CDR3 sequences listed, approximately 29% were seen once. The receptor was derived from a human donor in good health (CMV status not recorded). Some clones in this sample may be carry-over from other donors' samples. The sequencing used cultured CD8+ T cells from PBMCs, collected from culture after CMV antigen stimulation.

The CDR3 DNA reads as TGTGCCAGCAGTGAAGAAGCTTGGCTAGCGGGGATAATTCAGTACTTC. Translation gives CASSEEAWLAGIIQYF. The rearrangement joins TRBV6-1 to TRBJ2-4, with 9 bases matching TRBD2. V lost 1 base, J lost 10 bases, and 11 bases stayed unmatched. CDR1 and CDR2 from the germline V gene are MNHNS and SASEGT. CDR3 length equals 16 residues.